The rows below give T cell receptor beta chains drawn from one sample of a study of blood T cell repertoires in COVID-19. The repertoire was sequenced with immunoSEQ multiplex PCR; TCRdb's copy has only in-frame clones and lacks some. The sample contains 48,000 or so clones, roughly 88% of which appear only once. The source material was peripheral blood. These receptors were collected from a human donor in a cohort sampled during active COVID-19. CDR3s include the opening cysteine and the closing phenylalanine or tryptophan. Each record gives: D gene, J gene, clone size, V gene, CDR3 DNA, CDR3 protein. A D gene is named only where the DNA matches it firmly. Not all rows give a size; the values are once, few, many and, for expanded clones, a class.

d_gene: TRBD1; j_gene: TRBJ2-1; abundance: -; v_gene: TRBV3-1/TRBV3-2; CDR3nt: TGTGCCAGCAGCCAAGCCGGGACAGGGGCTGAGCAGTTCTTC; CDR3aa: CASSQAGTGAEQFF
d_gene: TRBD2; j_gene: TRBJ2-4; abundance: -; v_gene: TRBV15; CDR3nt: TGTGCCACCAGCAGAGATGCGGGGGTAGCCAAAAACATTCAGTACTTC; CDR3aa: CATSRDAGVAKNIQYF
d_gene: -; j_gene: TRBJ2-3; abundance: -; v_gene: TRBV5-4; CDR3nt: TGTGCCAGCAGCTCTCGAGCAGGGGCCGGTACGCAGTATTTT; CDR3aa: CASSSRAGAGTQYF
d_gene: -; j_gene: TRBJ2-2; abundance: once; v_gene: TRBV30; CDR3nt: TGTGCCTGGAGTACAGGGTCCACCGGGGAGCTGTTTTTT; CDR3aa: CAWSTGSTGELFF
d_gene: -; j_gene: TRBJ1-4; abundance: -; v_gene: TRBV3-1/TRBV3-2; CDR3nt: TGTGCCAGCAGCCTCGGGACTAATGAAAAACTGTTTTTT; CDR3aa: CASSLGTNEKLFF
d_gene: -; j_gene: TRBJ2-1; abundance: -; v_gene: TRBV10-3; CDR3nt: TGTGCCATCAGTGAGCGAGAATACAATGAGCAGTTCTTC; CDR3aa: CAISEREYNEQFF
d_gene: -; j_gene: TRBJ2-5; abundance: -; v_gene: TRBV5-1; CDR3nt: TGCGCCAGCAGCTTGGGTATCGGGTCAGTACAAGAGACCCAGTACTTC; CDR3aa: CASSLGIGSVQETQYF
d_gene: -; j_gene: TRBJ2-2; abundance: -; v_gene: TRBV7-8; CDR3nt: TGTGCCAGCAGCTTAGCGTCCGGCAGGGGCTGGGCCGGGGAGCTGTTTTTT; CDR3aa: CASSLASGRGWAGELFF
d_gene: -; j_gene: TRBJ2-7; abundance: -; v_gene: TRBV27; CDR3nt: TGTGCCAGCAGTTTATTTTCCCCGGCCTACGAGCAGTACTTC; CDR3aa: CASSLFSPAYEQYF
d_gene: TRBD1; j_gene: TRBJ1-1; abundance: -; v_gene: TRBV5-1; CDR3nt: TGCGCCAGCAGCCCACAGGGGGCTGGTGAAGCTTTCTTT; CDR3aa: CASSPQGAGEAFF
d_gene: -; j_gene: TRBJ2-2; abundance: -; v_gene: TRBV4-2; CDR3nt: TGTGCCAGCAGCCAAGAGTTCCTCGGGGAGCTGTTTTTT; CDR3aa: CASSQEFLGELFF
d_gene: TRBD2; j_gene: TRBJ2-7; abundance: -; v_gene: TRBV27; CDR3nt: TGTGCCAGCAGTCGAAGGACTAGCACCTACGAGCAGTACTTC; CDR3aa: CASSRRTSTYEQYF
d_gene: TRBD1; j_gene: TRBJ1-2; abundance: -; v_gene: TRBV2; CDR3nt: TGTGCCAGCAGTGAAACTAAGGGACAGTATGGCTACACCTTC; CDR3aa: CASSETKGQYGYTF
d_gene: TRBD1; j_gene: TRBJ1-1; abundance: -; v_gene: TRBV12-5; CDR3nt: TGTGCTAGTGGTCGGGCGACAGGGGCGAACACTGAAGCTTTCTTT; CDR3aa: CASGRATGANTEAFF
d_gene: -; j_gene: TRBJ2-5; abundance: -; v_gene: TRBV2; CDR3nt: TGTGCCAGCAGTGAGGACAGATCCCAAGAGACCCAGTACTTC; CDR3aa: CASSEDRSQETQYF
d_gene: -; j_gene: TRBJ2-3; abundance: once; v_gene: TRBV5-4; CDR3nt: TGTGCCAGCAGCTTGGACGGGAGTCGGCTAGATACGCAGTATTTT; CDR3aa: CASSLDGSRLDTQYF
d_gene: -; j_gene: TRBJ2-1; abundance: -; v_gene: TRBV6-1; CDR3nt: TGTGCCAGCAGTGAAAATAGCGGATCCTACAATGAGCAGTTCTTC; CDR3aa: CASSENSGSYNEQFF
d_gene: -; j_gene: TRBJ1-5; abundance: -; v_gene: TRBV12-3/TRBV12-4; CDR3nt: TGTGCCAGCAGTTTAGGAGGTCCGGGGCCCCAGCATTTT; CDR3aa: CASSLGGPGPQHF
d_gene: -; j_gene: TRBJ1-2; abundance: -; v_gene: TRBV15; CDR3nt: TGTGCCACCAGCAGAGATCGGACAGCCTATGGCTACACCTTC; CDR3aa: CATSRDRTAYGYTF